This TCR beta chain is from a study of T cells in Graves' hyperthyroidism and ophthalmopathy. This clonotype was observed many times. The antigen is undetermined. The CDR3 regions of TCR beta were amplified from RNA transcripts. The TCR CDR3 first-round RT-PCR relied on the HTBI primer set. Each CDR3 protein gets one entry after TCRdb re-called the multiplex PCR reads with MiXCR. The sample has 250,000 or so distinct CDR3 sequences, less than 20% seen once. Reasons for excluding patients were uncontrolled infection, other autoimmune disease, pregnancy or lactation. Study outcomes and limitations: Most clonotypes expanded in thyroid above 0.001 were likewise present in blood.

CDR1 is LNHNV and CDR2 is YYDKDF in the germline V gene (reference sequence). The CDR3 has 15 amino acids. Trimming left V 0 bases short and J 11 bases short, with 17 bases between. The chain links TRBV15 to TRBJ1-5; possible D gene TRBD1, 5 bases. This sequence was found in a woman younger than 30 with Graves' ophthalmopathy. The sample comprised blood. CDR3 in DNA: TGTGCCACCAGCAGAGAAGGGGACGGACTTGGGGCCCAGCATTTT. Translation: CATSREGDGLGAQHF.